This paragraph covers one T cell receptor beta chain sequence. As yet, its antigen is unknown. This record belongs to a study of T cell repertoires in cytomegalovirus infection. Study-level background: Public TCR beta signatures provided an indication of both CMV infection and a matching HLA type. Study-level results: The ex vivo response showed dominance by HLA-C-restricted CMV-specific TCR beta clonotypes. Frequencies of public TCR beta families were cumulated, and this identified carriers of CMV plus the relevant HLA.

TCRdb fed the reads into MiXCR, producing one record per CDR3 protein. The table records 680,000 or so distinct CDR3 sequences, roughly a third of them present only once. The CDR3 is 15 amino acids. The trim removed 6 bases at V and 4 bases at J, leaving 9 bases unmatched. CDR1 is SGHTA and CDR2 is FQGNSA in the germline V gene. The receptor was derived from a human donor in good health (CMV status not recorded). Some clones in this sample may be carry-over from other donors' samples. The chain carries TRBV7-2 and TRBJ2-7; 10 bases line up with TRBD2. Sequenced: PBMCs. The CDR3 here is CASSRSSGSTYEQYF. The CDR3 DNA reads as TGTGCCAGCAGTCGATCTAGCGGGAGTACGTACGAGCAGTACTTC.